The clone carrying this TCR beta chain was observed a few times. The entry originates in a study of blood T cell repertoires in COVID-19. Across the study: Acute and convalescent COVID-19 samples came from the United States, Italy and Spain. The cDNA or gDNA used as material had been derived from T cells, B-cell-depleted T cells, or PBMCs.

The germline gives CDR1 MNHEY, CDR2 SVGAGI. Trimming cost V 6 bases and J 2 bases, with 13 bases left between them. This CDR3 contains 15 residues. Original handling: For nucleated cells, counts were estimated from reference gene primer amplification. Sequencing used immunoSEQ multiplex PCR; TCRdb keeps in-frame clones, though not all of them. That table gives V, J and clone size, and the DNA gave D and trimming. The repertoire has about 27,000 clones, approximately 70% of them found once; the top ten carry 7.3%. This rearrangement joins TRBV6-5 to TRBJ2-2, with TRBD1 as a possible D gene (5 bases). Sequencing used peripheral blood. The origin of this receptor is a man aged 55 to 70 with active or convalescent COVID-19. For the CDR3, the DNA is TGTGCCAGCAGGCAGTCGACAGTTAACACCGGGGAGCTGTTTTTT. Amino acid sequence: CASRQSTVNTGELFF.